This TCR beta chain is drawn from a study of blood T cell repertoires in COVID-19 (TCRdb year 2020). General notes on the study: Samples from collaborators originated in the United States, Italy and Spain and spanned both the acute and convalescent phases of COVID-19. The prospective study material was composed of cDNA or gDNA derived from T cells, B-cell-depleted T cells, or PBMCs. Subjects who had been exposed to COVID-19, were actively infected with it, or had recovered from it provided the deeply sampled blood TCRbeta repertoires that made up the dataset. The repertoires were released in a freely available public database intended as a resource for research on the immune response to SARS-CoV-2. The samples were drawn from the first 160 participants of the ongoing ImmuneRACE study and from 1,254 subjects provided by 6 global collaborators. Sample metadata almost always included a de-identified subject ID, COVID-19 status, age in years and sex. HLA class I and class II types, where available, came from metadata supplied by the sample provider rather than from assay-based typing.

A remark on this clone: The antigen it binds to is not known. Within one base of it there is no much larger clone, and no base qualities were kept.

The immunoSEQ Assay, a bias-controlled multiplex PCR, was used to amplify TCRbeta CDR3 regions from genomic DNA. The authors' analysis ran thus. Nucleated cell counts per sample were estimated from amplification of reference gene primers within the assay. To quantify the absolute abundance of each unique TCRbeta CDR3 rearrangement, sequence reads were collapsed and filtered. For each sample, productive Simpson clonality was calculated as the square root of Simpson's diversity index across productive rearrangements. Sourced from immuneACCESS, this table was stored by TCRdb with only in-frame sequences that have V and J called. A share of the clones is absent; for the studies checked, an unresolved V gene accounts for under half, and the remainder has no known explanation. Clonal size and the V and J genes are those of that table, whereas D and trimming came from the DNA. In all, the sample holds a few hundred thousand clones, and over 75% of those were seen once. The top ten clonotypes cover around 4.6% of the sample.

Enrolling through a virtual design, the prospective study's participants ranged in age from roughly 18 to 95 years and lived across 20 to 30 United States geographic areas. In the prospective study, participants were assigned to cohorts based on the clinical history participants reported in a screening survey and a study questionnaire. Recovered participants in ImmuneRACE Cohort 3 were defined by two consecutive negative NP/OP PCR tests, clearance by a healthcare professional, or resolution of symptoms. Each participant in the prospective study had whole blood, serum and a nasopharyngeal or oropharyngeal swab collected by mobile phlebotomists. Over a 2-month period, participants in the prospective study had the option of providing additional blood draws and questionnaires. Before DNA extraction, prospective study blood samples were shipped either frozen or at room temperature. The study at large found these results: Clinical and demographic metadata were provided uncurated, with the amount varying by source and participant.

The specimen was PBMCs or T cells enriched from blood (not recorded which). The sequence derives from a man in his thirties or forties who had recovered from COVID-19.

The CDR3 in this case is CSAGRVNTEAFF. The bases read TGCAGCGCTGGGAGGGTCAACACTGAAGCTTTCTTT. The rearrangement joined TRBV29-1 to TRBJ1-1, with the D gene not confidently named. As encoded in the germline V gene, CDR1 is SQVTM while CDR2 is ANQGSEA. Measured from the cysteine to the phenylalanine, the CDR3 is 12 residues long. The read is trimmed to its CDR3 DNA, 36 bases read in frame from base 1. A distance of 11 bases separates the germline ends of V and J, which lose 7 bases and 2 bases respectively.